Each of the 7 T cell receptor beta chains below was sequenced from the same sample in a study of cytomegalovirus exposure and HLA in healthy donors. PCR involved 60 Vbeta and 13 Jbeta primers. The assay was immunoSEQ multiplex PCR, and TCRdb's table has in-frame clones only and misses some. Among approximately 220,000 clones listed, more than 65% were seen once. The sequenced sample was PBMCs. The receptor source for this set is a man between 18 and 35 years old in good health and CMV-seronegative.

This chain joins TRBV6-4 and TRBJ1-2; D uncertain. CDR3 length: 13 amino acids. V dropped 0 bases and J dropped 8 bases, with 10 bases sitting between them. Germline V lookup: CDR1 MRHNA, CDR2 SNTAGT. The CDR3 region has the DNA TGTGCCAGCAGTGACTCGACGGGGAGAGGCTACACCTTC. Its translation is CASSDSTGRGYTF.

V gene TRBV2 combines with J gene TRBJ2-1, with a possible D match to TRBD2 (6 bases). V dropped 7 bases and J dropped 15 bases, with 16 bases sitting between them. The CDR3 runs 11 residues. Germline V gives CDR1 SNHLY, CDR2 FYNNEI. The CDR3 protein is CASIGRDSGFF. The CDR3 bases are TGTGCCAGCATAGGGCGGGATTCGGGGTTCTTC.

The sample holds a few counts of this clone. The CDR3 DNA sequence: TGTGCCAGCAGACAGGGGCTAGCGGGAGTGAATGAGCAGTTCTTC. Protein product: CASRQGLAGVNEQFF. The chain uses TRBV6-5 and TRBJ2-1; TRBD2 matches at 10 bases. V lost 6 bases and J lost 7; bases outside the gene matches: 9. The CDR3 runs to 15 residues. Looked up from germline, CDR1 is MNHEY and CDR2 is SVGAGI.

This clone turned up a few times. The V gene is TRBV2, the J gene TRBJ1-1; 8 bases fit TRBD1. Trimming cost V 2 bases and J 1 base; bases outside gene matches: 3. The germline gives CDR1 SNHLY, CDR2 FYNNEI. The CDR3 totals 15 residues. CDR3 DNA: TGTGCCAGCAGTGAAAGGGGGACAGGGAACACTGAAGCTTTCTTT. This gives the protein CASSERGTGNTEAFF.

This chain's CDR3 is CASSPGLNTEAFF. CDR3 in DNA: TGTGCCAGCAGCCCAGGTTTGAACACTGAAGCTTTCTTT. This chain uses TRBV7-2 with TRBJ1-1, with D uncertain. This CDR3 comprises 13 residues. From germline, CDR1 is SGHTA and CDR2 FQGNSA. V was shortened by 5 bases and J by 0 bases, with 7 bases between the two germline ends. The entire variable domain, with the rest obtained from reference TRBV7-2 and TRBJ1-1, is as follows: GAGVSQSPSNKVTEKGKDVELRCDPISGHTALYWYRQSLGQGLEFLIYFQGNSAPDKSGLPSDRFSAERTGGSVSTLTIQRTQQEDSAVYLCASSPGLNTEAFFGQGTRLTVV.

V is TRBV6-1 and J is TRBJ2-1; 10 positions match TRBD2. Germline CDR1 is MNHNS and CDR2 is SASEGT. V shed 2 bases, J shed 3 bases, and the junction held 13 bases outside the gene matches. This CDR3 contains 19 residues. For the CDR3, the DNA is TGTGCCAGCAGTGAAAGGACTAGCGGAAGTGCCGGGGGCTACAATGAGCAGTTCTTC. Amino acids: CASSERTSGSAGGYNEQFF.

J is TRBJ2-5 and V is TRBV9, with a possible D match to TRBD1 (5 bases). The J call may not be correct, given that the DNA end is closer to TRBJ2-7. The CDR3 runs to 14 residues. The V gene's germline CDR1 is SGDLS and CDR2 YYNGEE. The CDR3 sequence is CASSVRVTSYEQYF. The CDR3 nucleotides read TGTGCCAGCAGCGTCAGGGTCACCTCCTACGAGCAGTACTTC.